Detailed here is one TCR beta chain. Measured with immunoSEQ multiplex PCR; TCRdb has only the in-frame clones, and not every one. The repertoire holds tens of thousands of clones, with around nine tenths as singletons. This specimen comes from a study of T cell responses to AZD1222 COVID-19 vaccine. Second-dose intervals near 4 or 12 weeks were combined. Germline V gives CDR1 SEHNR, CDR2 FQNEAQ (reference sequence). V shed 3 bases, J shed 5 bases, and the junction held 4 bases outside the gene matches. The CDR3 covers 14 residues. The receptor's source is an adult who received the AZD1222 COVID-19 vaccine. The chain recombines TRBV7-9 with TRBJ2-3, with TRBD2 matching 8 bases. Specimen: peripheral blood, collected 28 days after the second AZD1222 dose. CDR3 residues: CASSLDSGGDTQYF. The DNA for the CDR3 is TGTGCCAGCAGCTTGGACAGCGGGGGAGATACGCAGTATTTT.